This T cell receptor beta chain was recorded in a study of beta chain features in type 1 diabetes. Findings of the study overall: For type 1 diabetes patients, VDJ junctions showed fewer insertions and more deletions.

The sequenced template was cDNA made from the entire isolated RNA. Data came from immunoSEQ multiplex PCR; TCRdb stores just in-frame clones and leaves some out. The sample lists about 410,000 clones; 11% to 15% were seen once. The CDR3 extends over 12 amino acids. In germline, CDR1 is LGHNA, CDR2 YSLEER. The ends were cut back, 4 bases at V and 5 bases at J, with 6 bases in the middle. This clone came up a few times. Its specificity is unknown. The sequence was collected from a man in his thirties or forties in good health. V gene TRBV4-3 combines with J gene TRBJ2-1; D not resolved. Material for sequencing was naive CD4+ T cells from blood. CDR3 residues: CASSRRHNEQFF. The CDR3 DNA reads TGCGCCAGCAGCCGCAGACACAATGAGCAGTTCTTC.